The table lists the clone carrying this T cell receptor (beta chain) with a few counts. The antigen remains undetermined. The CDR3 contains 12 residues. The germline CDR1 and CDR2 sequences are MNHEY and SMNVEV (reference sequence). V lost 7 bases to trimming and J lost 7 bases, with 14 bases between them. This sample was taken from a study of identical twins. General study points: Whereas memory repertoires showed no such difference, abundant cord blood beta clonotypes carried fewer insertions.

Template switching created a universal primer site, and the cDNA included unique molecular identifiers. TCRdb re-called the 5' RACE reads with MiXCR, one entry per CDR3 protein. Among around 680,000 distinct CDR3 sequences, about 9.4% were seen once, and the ten largest hold 0.98%. This sample also belongs to another study, concerning yellow fever vaccine responses in identical twins.

The source of this sequence is a woman in her late teens or twenties in good health. The rearrangement joins TRBV27 to TRBJ2-7; D gene unclear. Sequenced input: PBMCs. CDR3 in DNA: TGTGCCAGCATTTCACCCCTTCGGGAGCAGTACTTC. Translated, it gives CASISPLREQYF.